The present T cell receptor (beta chain) was sequenced within a study of cytomegalovirus exposure and HLA in healthy donors. General observations from the study: Later analysis associated a missense DCLRE1C variant with TCR beta V- and J-gene trimming. Immune exposure information comprised only CMV serostatus. Prior analysis indicated that the majority of TCR beta V segments exhibited productivity approximately 87% or approximately 30% of the time.

Germline CDR1 is SGHTA and CDR2 is FQGNSA. The CDR3 loop spans 16 amino acids. Trimming removed 5 bases from V and 4 bases from J, with 18 bases in between. On this clone: Antigen unknown.

The PCR contained 60 Vbeta and 13 Jbeta primers. Using immunoSEQ multiplex PCR, the repertoire was profiled, and TCRdb retains in-frame clones only, with some absent. The data contain about 120,000 clones, just over 65% of them singletons. The sequence was collected from a man in his late teens or twenties in good health and CMV-seronegative. Sequencing was carried out using PBMCs. V is TRBV7-2 and J is TRBJ2-1; D is possibly TRBD2 (6 bases). The CDR3 DNA sequence: TGTGCCAGCAGCACTACGGGACTCGAAATTTACAATGAGCAGTTCTTC. It codes for CASSTTGLEIYNEQFF.